This TCR beta chain is from a study of human T cells and chemical hapten exposure (dated by TCRdb to the early 2020s). Regarding the complete study: For sensitization, 2% DPC in acetone was applied to a roughly 2 cm by roughly 2 cm area of upper inner arm skin. Throughout the roughly 24-week study period, patients were also given weekly therapeutic DPC doses on the scalp. Patch testing was done on the upper back using Finn chambers containing 0.01% DPC, and results were scored after 6 days according to International Contact Dermatitis Research Group standards. The patient cohort, mostly female, included alopecia areata with under or over 50% scalp involvement, alopecia totalis and alopecia universalis. Libraries were pooled for sequencing, and variation in per-sample TCR yields was attributed mainly to small differences in library volumes within the pool. In alopecia patients, the study followed how the peripheral blood TCR repertoire changed in vivo over primary and secondary sensitization to diphenylcyclopropenone (DPC), a hapten. Blood samples were taken from patients before sensitization (week 0) and then at 2, 6 and about 24 weeks after DPC sensitization. Blood for TCR sequencing was provided by twenty-nine alopecia patients at one to four time points (pre-sensitization, 2, 6 and 24 weeks).

What the work shows at the level of the full study, not this receptor alone: Patch test score was positively correlated with the number of PT1 expanded TCRs, with significance at thresholds 8, 16 and 32 but not at 4. DPC sensitization did not change the number of TCRs with a frequency above 1 in 1000, and there was no evidence of changes in global repertoire structure. Expanded TCRs formed significantly more large CDR3 similarity clusters than pre-sensitization or healthy control sets, consistent with antigen-driven responses. Repeated subsampling changed both the strength of the expansion versus patch-test correlation and the threshold at which the correlation became significant. Alopecia, a presumed autoimmune disease, was present in all patients, so the immune response of the patients might differ from that of healthy individuals.

The germline V gene yields SGHTA for CDR1 and FQGNSA for CDR2. Trimming accounts for 3 bases at V and 8 bases at J, while the number of junction bases matched to no gene is 10. The CDR3, cysteine through phenylalanine, is 16 amino acids long. Of the read, only the CDR3 DNA is kept; its 48 bases are in frame from base 1. This clonotype was seen at least ten times. The antigen it binds to is not known. There are no base qualities to consult, and no much larger clone falls within one base. Interpreted using the paper, the time point label stands for: patch test 2, 6 weeks after DPC sensitization. Read against the paper, the sample's treatment or condition label means: therapeutic diphenylcyclopropenone sensitization with weekly scalp DPC. At each patch-test visit, blood was drawn before the patch test was applied. To be eligible, patients had to be aged 18 to 70, diagnosed with alopecia and judged suitable for DPC therapy, while pregnant patients were excluded. Unfractionated whole blood was collected in Tempus Blood RNA tubes, and total RNA was extracted from that blood.

The library was prepared using RACE. Sequencing was performed on a NextSeq 500. During library preparation, unique molecular identifiers were attached to individual cDNA molecules so that TCRs could be counted in a quantitative, reproducible way. Each blood RNA sample was used to sequence both TCR alpha and TCR beta chains. As for how the authors treated the data: The median number of TCRs per sample was 85,000 to 100,000, ranging from roughly 20,000 to 700,000. V, J and CDR3 annotation of the TCR reads was carried out using the Decombinator software suite. For the PS versus PT1 abundance plots, all samples were subsampled to the same number of TCRs (28,000). Expanded TCRs were defined as absent before sensitization and observed at least eight times at the 2-week time point. The public reads were reanalyzed by TCRdb: fastp trimming at Q25, MiXCR alignment, in-frame beta chains only. Rows are unified per CDR3 protein, each entry keeping the most common DNA and genes. The V and J calls come from TCRdb's annotation, not from the publication. The sample records approximately 350,000 distinct CDR3 sequences, about 6.9% of which are singletons. The top ten hold more than 5.5% of the sample.

Source: whole blood, taken in connection with sensitization to the hapten diphenylcyclopropenone (DPC). Here the chain combines TRBV7-2 and TRBJ1-2, with TRBD1 identical over 12 junction bases. This TCR came from a woman aged 18-29 years with alopecia areata. Some clones in this sample may be carry-over from other donors' samples. The CDR3 region: CASSFVGTGGGEGYTF. The DNA reads TGTGCCAGCAGCTTCGTTGGGACAGGGGGCGGTGAAGGCTACACCTTC.